Included here is one T cell receptor beta chain sequence, with context. The sample belongs to a study of T cell changes during pregnancy in multiple sclerosis. Some clones are missing from TCRdb's copy, which holds only in-frame ones; the method was immunoSEQ multiplex PCR. The data show around 68,000 clones, just over 90% seen once. Specimen: CD4+ T cells from peripheral blood mononuclear cells, collected before pregnancy. This TCR was sampled from a female donor with multiple sclerosis, enrolled in a pregnancy study.

The CDR3 coding sequence is TGCGCCAGCAGCTTGGGGACGGACAGGGGGGGGAATCAGCCCCAGCATTTT. It encodes CASSLGTDRGGNQPQHF. V and J are TRBV5-1 and TRBJ1-5, with 10 bases fitting TRBD1. Per germline, CDR1 SGHRS and CDR2 YFSETQ. CDR3 length: 17 residues. V shed 0 bases and J 4 bases; nucleotides not matched to a gene: 7.